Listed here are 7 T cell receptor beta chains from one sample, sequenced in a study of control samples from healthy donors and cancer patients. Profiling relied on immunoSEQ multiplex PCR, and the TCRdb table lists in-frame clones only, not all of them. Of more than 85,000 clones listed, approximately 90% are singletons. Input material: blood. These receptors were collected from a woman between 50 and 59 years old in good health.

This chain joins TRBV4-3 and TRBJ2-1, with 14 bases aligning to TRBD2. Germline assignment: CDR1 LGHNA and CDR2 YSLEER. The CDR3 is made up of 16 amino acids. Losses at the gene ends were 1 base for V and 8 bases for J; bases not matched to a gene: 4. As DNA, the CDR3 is TGCGCCAGCAGCCAAGCCGGGACTAGCGGGAGCGATGAGCAGTTCTTC. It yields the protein CASSQAGTSGSDEQFF.

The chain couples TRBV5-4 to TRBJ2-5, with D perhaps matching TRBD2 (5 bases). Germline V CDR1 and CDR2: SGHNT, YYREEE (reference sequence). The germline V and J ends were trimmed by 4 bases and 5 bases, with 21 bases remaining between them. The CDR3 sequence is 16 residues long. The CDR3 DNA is TGTGCCAGCAGCCCATCCCTCACCGGGGTGATGGAGACCCAGTACTTC. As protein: CASSPSLTGVMETQYF.

The CDR3: CASKGSTFSEQFF. CDR3 coding DNA: TGTGCCAGCAAGGGGTCGACGTTTAGTGAGCAGTTCTTC. This rearrangement joins TRBV7-9 to TRBJ2-1; weak D call: TRBD1 (5 bases). Trimming took 7 bases from V and 9 from J, leaving 16 bases between them. CDR3 length equals 13 residues. From germline, CDR1 is SEHNR and CDR2 FQNEAQ (reference sequence).

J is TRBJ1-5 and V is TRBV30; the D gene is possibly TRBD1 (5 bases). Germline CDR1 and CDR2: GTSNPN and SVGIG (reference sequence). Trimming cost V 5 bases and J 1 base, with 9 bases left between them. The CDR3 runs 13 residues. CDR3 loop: CAWGGGSNQPQHF. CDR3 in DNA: TGTGCCTGGGGCGGGGGGAGCAATCAGCCCCAGCATTTT.

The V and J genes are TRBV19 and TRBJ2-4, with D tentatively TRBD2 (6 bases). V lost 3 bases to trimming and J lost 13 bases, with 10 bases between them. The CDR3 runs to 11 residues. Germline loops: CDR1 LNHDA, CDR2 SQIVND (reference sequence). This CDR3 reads CASSIGGRQYF. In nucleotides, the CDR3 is TGTGCCAGTAGTATTGGTGGGAGGCAGTACTTC.

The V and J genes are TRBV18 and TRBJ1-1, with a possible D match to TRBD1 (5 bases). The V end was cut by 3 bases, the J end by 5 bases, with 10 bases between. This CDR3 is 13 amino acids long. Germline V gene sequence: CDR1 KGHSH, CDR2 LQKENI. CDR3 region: CASSPGKGTEAFF. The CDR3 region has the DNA TGTGCCAGCTCACCGGGGAAGGGGACTGAAGCTTTCTTT. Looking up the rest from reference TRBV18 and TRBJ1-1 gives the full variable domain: NAGVMQNPRHLVRRRGQEARLRCSPMKGHSHVYWYRQLPEEGLKFMVYLQKENIIDESGMPKERFSAEFPKEGPSILRIQQVVRGDSAAYFCASSPGKGTEAFFGQGTRLTVV.

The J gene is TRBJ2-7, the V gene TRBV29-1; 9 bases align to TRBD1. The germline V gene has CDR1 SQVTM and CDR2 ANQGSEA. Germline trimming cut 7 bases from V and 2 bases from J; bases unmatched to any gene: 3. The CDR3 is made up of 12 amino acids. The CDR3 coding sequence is TGCAGCGCATGGACAGGGGCCTACGAGCAGTACTTC. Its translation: CSAWTGAYEQYF.